The clone carrying this T cell receptor beta chain was observed a handful of times. Its antigen is currently unknown. This entry is derived from a study of glioma-infiltrating T cells. The iRepertoire nested amplicon-rescue multiplex PCR amplified TCR alpha and beta CDR3s from RNA. For one-step reverse transcription and amplification, about 90-450 ng of tissue mRNA or PBMC total RNA was used. MiXCR was run by TCRdb on the multiplex PCR reads, yielding one entry per CDR3 protein. The sample yields fewer than 200,000 distinct CDR3 sequences, about 40% seen once. This CDR3 is 14 amino acids long. Germline-derived CDR1 and CDR2 are LGHDT and YNNKEL (reference sequence). Trimming took 0 bases from V and 6 from J; bases not matched to a gene: 2. Study-wide points: Tissue-blood divergence was below expectation in non-neoplastic patients, above in gliomas. Very few CDR3 sequences were shared between tissue and blood.

This receptor was taken from a human donor with low-grade glioma or glioblastoma, undergoing nonglioma brain surgery, or in good health (not recorded which). The V gene is TRBV3-1, the J gene TRBJ2-3, with 8 bases that match TRBD2. Specimen: glioma tissue, nonneoplastic brain tissue, or PBMCs (not recorded which). This CDR3 reads CASSQDGRADTQYF. DNA for the CDR3: TGTGCCAGCAGCCAAGACGGGAGGGCCGATACGCAGTATTTT.